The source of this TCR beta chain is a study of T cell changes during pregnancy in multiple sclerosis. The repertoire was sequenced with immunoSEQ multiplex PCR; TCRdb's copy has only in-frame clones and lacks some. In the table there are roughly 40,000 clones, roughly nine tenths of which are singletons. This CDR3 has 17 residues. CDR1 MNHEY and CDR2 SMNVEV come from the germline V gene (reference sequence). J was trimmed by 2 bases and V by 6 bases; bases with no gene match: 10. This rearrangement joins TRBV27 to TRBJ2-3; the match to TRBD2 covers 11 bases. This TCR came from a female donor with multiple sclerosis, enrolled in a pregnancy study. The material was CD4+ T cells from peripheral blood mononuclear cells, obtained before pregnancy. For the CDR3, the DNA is TGTGCCAGCAGACCCGGGACTAGCGGTCCTAACACAGATACGCAGTATTTT. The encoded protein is CASRPGTSGPNTDTQYF.